The present T cell receptor (beta chain) was sequenced within a study of human T cells and chemical hapten exposure. V was cut by 3 bases and J by 4 bases, with 9 bases left in between. The CDR3 loop spans 13 amino acids. CDR1 and CDR2 from the germline V gene are KGHSH and LQKENI. From the 5' RACE reads, TCRdb called clonotypes with MiXCR, one entry per CDR3 protein. This table has approximately 110,000 distinct CDR3 sequences, around a fifth appearing once. This clonotype turned up a few times. The authors' total RNA extraction used unfractionated whole blood. This receptor was obtained from a human donor in good health. This chain connects TRBV18 to TRBJ1-2; no clear D. CDR3 in amino acids: CASSPPDGYGYTF. The CDR3 DNA is TGTGCCAGCTCACCCCCGGACGGCTATGGCTACACCTTC.